This T cell receptor (beta chain) is from a study of Ad26.COV2.S vaccination and SARS-CoV-2 variants. Study summary: Of the COV1001 trial arms, the Ad26.COV2.S arm included the donor. Donor got 5x10^10 or 1x10^11 viral particles of Ad26.COV2.S. The study's findings and limits: Once vaccination had occurred, spike-specific CD8+ and CD4+ T cell responses reportedly showed substantial breadth.

The method was immunoSEQ multiplex PCR; TCRdb's version includes in-frame clones alone and lacks a portion of them. The table has about 680,000 clones, more than 80% seen once. Treatment of the sample: roughly 19 received Ad26.COV2.S at low or high dose, single or two shots; about 5 received placebo; per-sample allocation not given. Sampling was performed 63 days after the first vaccine or placebo injection. Concerning this clone itself: What it recognizes is unknown.

Losses at the gene ends were 7 bases for V and 6 bases for J; bases not matched to a gene: 6. The CDR3 totals 13 residues. Germline V gene lookup returns CDR1 SNHLY and CDR2 FYNNEI. The receptor was isolated from a person between 18 and 65 years old who received the Ad26.COV2.S COVID-19 vaccine or a placebo. Sequencing used peripheral blood, obtained in a trial of Ad26.COV2.S vaccine versus placebo. The chain uses TRBV2 and TRBJ1-2; TRBD1 matches 9 bases. Here the CDR3 reads CASTLDRGNGYTF. CDR3 bases: TGTGCCAGCACATTGGACAGGGGAAATGGCTACACCTTC.